This passage covers 9 T cell receptor beta chains from one sample sequenced in a study of CD49a tissue-resident CD8 T cells in human skin. The data were produced by immunoSEQ multiplex PCR, yet TCRdb's version contains in-frame clones alone and is incomplete. Of 750 to 900 clones in the sample, around 73% are singletons; the top ten hold roughly 13%. Sequences were obtained from CLA- CD8+ effector memory T cells sorted from blood. Receptors originate from a human donor in good health.

The gene calls are TRBV9 and TRBJ1-2; 10 bases map to TRBD1. J gave up 0 bases and V 3 bases, and 5 bases lay outside the gene matches. This CDR3 has 16 amino acids. Per the germline V gene, CDR1 is SGDLS and CDR2 is YYNGEE. This CDR3 is CASSEDRGRANYGYTF. CDR3 DNA: TGTGCCAGCAGCGAAGACAGGGGGCGAGCTAACTATGGCTACACCTTC.

The genes are TRBV28 and TRBJ2-5; perhaps TRBD2 as D (5 bases). V shed 1 base and J shed 3 bases, with 12 bases lying between them. The CDR3 extends over 15 amino acids. Per germline, CDR1 MDHEN and CDR2 SYDVKM. The DNA for the CDR3 is TGTGCCAGCAGTTTATCTAGGCGGGCCAAAGAGACCCAGTACTTC. Its protein is CASSLSRRAKETQYF.

The rearrangement links TRBV4-3 to TRBJ2-1; D gene unclear. CDR1 is LGHNA and CDR2 is YSLEER in the germline V gene. Trimming cost V 0 bases and J 7 bases, with 13 bases left between them. The CDR3 runs 15 residues. CDR3 residues: CASSQEPVPGNEQFF. The CDR3 DNA reads TGCGCCAGCAGCCAAGAACCGGTCCCAGGTAATGAGCAGTTCTTC.

This clone has more than one count but fewer than ten. The CDR3 spells CASFQGGLQPQHF. As DNA, the CDR3 is TGTGCCAGTTTCCAGGGAGGGCTTCAGCCCCAGCATTTT. The chain links TRBV6-6 to TRBJ1-5; tentatively, D is TRBD1 (5 bases). This CDR3 has 13 amino acids. The germline V gene encodes CDR1 MNHNY and CDR2 SVGAGI (reference sequence). V was clipped by 9 bases and J by 6 bases, with 15 bases between them.

The CDR3 is CASRPPDRGYEQYF. In DNA form, the CDR3 reads TGTGCCAGCAGGCCCCCGGACAGGGGATACGAGCAGTACTTC. The chain couples TRBV7-8 to TRBJ2-7; 9 nucleotides match TRBD1. The CDR3 has 14 residues. The V and J ends lost 6 bases and 4 bases, in that order; junction bases with no gene match: 7. Germline V gene lookup returns CDR1 SGHVS and CDR2 FQNEAQ.

J is TRBJ2-5 and V is TRBV7-6; D call uncertain. The CDR3 extends over 14 amino acids. Looked up from germline, CDR1 is SGHVS and CDR2 is FNYEAQ. Trimming took off 1 base at V and 4 bases at J, with 10 bases between the two ends. Here the CDR3 reads CASSLVENRETQYF. The CDR3 coding sequence is TGTGCCAGCAGCTTAGTTGAGAACCGAGAGACCCAGTACTTC.

This clone is termed large. This CDR3 reads CASSPSGEETQYF. CDR3 in DNA: TGCGCCAGCAGCCCCAGCGGGGAGGAGACCCAGTACTTC. The genes are TRBV4-1 and TRBJ2-5, with TRBD2 matching over 7 bases. Germline CDR1 reads MGHRA; CDR2 reads YSYEKL. This CDR3 is 13 amino acids long. J lost 5 bases, V lost 4 bases, and 4 bases had no gene match.

The chain joins TRBV19 to TRBJ2-1; 7 nucleotides match TRBD1. CDR3 length: 15 amino acids. Germline lookup yields CDR1 LNHDA and CDR2 SQIVND (reference sequence). V shed 5 bases, J shed 3 bases, and the junction held 7 bases outside the gene matches. CDR3: CASSPVGTDYNEQFF. The CDR3 DNA follows: TGTGCCAGTAGTCCAGTGGGGACAGACTACAATGAGCAGTTCTTC.

This clone was observed once. This rearrangement joins TRBV6-1 to TRBJ1-1; 9 positions agree with TRBD1. V trimming: 6 bases; J trimming: 5 bases; junction bases outside the gene matches: 4. Germline CDR1 is MNHNS and CDR2 is SASEGT. This CDR3 comprises 13 residues. CDR3 sequence (DNA): TGTGCCAGCAGCACAGGGGGCTGGACTGAAGCTTTCTTT. It is translated as CASSTGGWTEAFF.